The 3 T cell receptor beta chains given below trace back to one sample, sequenced in a study of T cell repertoires in cytomegalovirus infection. Their antigens remain unidentified. TCRdb called the reads again in MiXCR, with one record for every CDR3 protein. The top ten clones hold over 10% of a sample with around 770,000 distinct CDR3 sequences, roughly 28% of them seen once. Sample: cultured CD8+ T cells from PBMCs, taken from culture after CMV antigen stimulation. These receptors were taken from a human donor in good health (CMV status not recorded). Some clones in this sample may be carry-over from other donors' samples.

This clonotype was counted many times. The CDR3 here is CASSPGGAGSEQFF. The CDR3 DNA is TGTGCCAGCAGCCCCGGGGGGGCGGGGAGTGAGCAGTTCTTC. This chain uses TRBV7-8 with TRBJ2-1; 8 bases line up with TRBD2. Germline V gives CDR1 SGHVS, CDR2 FQNEAQ. The CDR3 contains 14 residues. V shed 5 bases and J 9 bases; nucleotides not matched to a gene: 9.

The rearrangement joins TRBV10-3 to TRBJ1-5; D unresolved. Germline-derived CDR1 and CDR2 are ENHRY and SYGVKD. The germline V and J ends were trimmed by 2 bases and 5 bases, with 10 bases remaining between them. This CDR3 contains 14 residues. CDR3 sequence reads: CAISEGTVDQPQHF. Here the CDR3 DNA reads TGTGCCATCAGTGAGGGAACAGTAGATCAGCCCCAGCATTTT.

The rearrangement links TRBV27 to TRBJ2-7, with D hard to call. V was cut by 5 bases and J by 6 bases, with 14 bases left in between. Germline CDR1 is MNHEY and CDR2 is SMNVEV (reference sequence). This CDR3 spans 13 amino acids. The CDR3 sequence: CASSTTPYREQYV. The CDR3 DNA follows: TGTGCCAGCAGTACGACCCCCTACCGCGAGCAGTACGTC.